These 20 T cell receptor beta chains were sequenced from one sample in a study of blood T cells in healthy people across ages. A second about 6 to 12 cycle PCR used barcoded and J-beta primers. Via MiXCR, TCRdb re-called the 5' RACE reads, giving one row per CDR3 protein. This table has 850,000 to 1,300,000 distinct CDR3 sequences, 40% to 45% appearing once. Sample: blood. These receptors were collected from a woman aged 60-75 years in good health.

The gene calls are TRBV9 and TRBJ1-1; D unclear. This CDR3 has 13 amino acids. CDR1 and CDR2 (germline): SGDLS, YYNGEE. The V end lost 0 bases, the J end lost 7 bases, and 10 bases lay between the germline ends. CDR3 DNA: TGTGCCAGCAGCGTAGTAAGCGACGGTGAAGCTTTCTTT. This codes for CASSVVSDGEAFF. Using reference TRBV9 and TRBJ1-1 for the parts outside the CDR3, the full variable domain is DSGVTQTPKHLITATGQRVTLRCSPRSGDLSVYWYQQSLDQGLQFLIQYYNGEERAKGNILERFSAQQFPDLHSELNLSSLELGDSALYFCASSVVSDGEAFFGQGTRLTVV.

The genes are TRBV10-3 and TRBJ2-1, with TRBD2 identical over 7 bases. This CDR3 contains 17 residues. Germline trimming cut 3 bases from V and 10 bases from J; bases unmatched to any gene: 18. Germline lookup yields CDR1 ENHRY and CDR2 SYGVKD. The CDR3 DNA sequence: TGTGCCATCAGTGACCGTCATACTAGCGATTACTCCTACGAGCAGTTCTTC. This gives the protein CAISDRHTSDYSYEQFF.

The chain carries TRBV3-1 and TRBJ2-7; D is possibly TRBD2 (6 bases). The V gene's germline CDR1 is LGHDT and CDR2 YNNKEL (reference sequence). The CDR3 runs to 15 residues. V was pared by 1 base and J by 0 bases, with 10 bases between. The CDR3 loop is CASSQGDWSSYEQYF. The DNA for the CDR3 is TGTGCCAGCAGCCAAGGGGACTGGAGCTCCTACGAGCAGTACTTC.

This sequence joins TRBV20-1 and TRBJ2-5; 11 bases line up with TRBD2. Germline lookup yields CDR1 DFQATT and CDR2 SNEGSKA (reference sequence). This CDR3 is 15 amino acids long. The ends lost 2 bases at V and 0 bases at J; junction bases unmatched: 2. CDR3 residues: CSARLAGGHQETQYF. CDR3 in DNA: TGCAGTGCTAGACTAGCGGGAGGCCACCAAGAGACCCAGTACTTC.

The chain has TRBV20-1 and TRBJ2-5; unclear D gene. Trimming shortened V by 2 bases and J by 13 bases, and 17 bases separated the two germline ends. The CDR3 covers 12 residues. In germline, CDR1 is DFQATT, CDR2 SNEGSKA (reference sequence). CDR3 coding DNA: TGCAGTGCTAGACTCGACCCCCGCCGAGGGTACTTC. It translates to CSARLDPRRGYF.

CDR3 amino acids: CSDGRLVGETQYF. Here the CDR3 DNA reads TGCAGCGATGGGAGATTGGTGGGGGAGACCCAGTACTTC. This rearrangement joins TRBV29-1 to TRBJ2-5, with D tentatively TRBD2 (5 bases). Trimming removed 7 bases from V and 5 bases from J, with 17 bases in between. CDR1 and CDR2 (germline): SQVTM, ANQGSEA. The CDR3 runs 13 residues.

CDR3 nucleotide sequence: TGTGCCAGCACACCTTTCCCGGACAGGGCGAACACTGAAGCTTTCTTT. Its translation is CASTPFPDRANTEAFF. The J gene is TRBJ1-1, the V gene TRBV6-2 or TRBV6-3; 8 nucleotides agree with TRBD1. J was trimmed by 1 base and V by 7 bases; bases with no gene match: 11. Germline V gene data show CDR1 as MNHEY and CDR2 as SVGEGT. CDR3 length: 16 amino acids.

This chain uses TRBV2 with TRBJ2-5, with TRBD1 identical over 7 bases. The end of the DNA fits TRBJ2-7 better, so the J call may be wrong. Germline CDR1 is SNHLY and CDR2 is FYNNEI. This CDR3 has 13 amino acids. DNA of the CDR3: TGTGCCAGCAGCTCGACAGGGACCTTCGAGCAGTACTTC. It translates to CASSSTGTFEQYF.

Written as DNA, the CDR3 is TGTGCCAGCAGTTTAGATGTACGGAGGGGTAGGTCTAACTATGGCTACACCTTC. Translation gives CASSLDVRRGRSNYGYTF. The chain has TRBV12-3 or TRBV12-4 and TRBJ1-2; the D gene is possibly TRBD1 (5 bases). The CDR3 has 18 residues. Trimming removed 1 base from V and 0 bases from J, with 18 bases in between.

This clonotype was seen only once. The chain employs TRBV10-3 and TRBJ2-1, with 9 bases identical to TRBD2. The CDR3 runs 14 residues. The trim removed 10 bases at V and 1 base at J, leaving 5 bases unmatched. Germline CDR1 ENHRY, CDR2 SYGVKD. The CDR3 coding sequence is TGTGCCACCATTAGCGGGAGTTCCTACAATGAGCAGTTCTTC. It specifies CATISGSSYNEQFF.

The chain has TRBV7-3 and TRBJ2-3; TRBD1 aligns across 7 bases. The germline CDR1 and CDR2 sequences are SGHTA and FQGTGA. The CDR3 runs 15 residues. V lost 5 bases, J lost 0 bases, and 5 bases stayed unmatched. The CDR3 loop reads CASSADRTSTDTQYF. The CDR3 DNA sequence: TGTGCCAGCAGCGCGGACAGGACTAGCACAGATACGCAGTATTTT.

The count of this clonotype is one. This chain uses TRBV28 with TRBJ2-7, with D hard to call. V was pared by 1 base and J by 4 bases, with 17 bases between. Germline V gives CDR1 MDHEN, CDR2 SYDVKM. The CDR3 covers 16 residues. Here the CDR3 reads CASSLSSPWVGYEQYF. In DNA form, the CDR3 reads TGTGCCAGCAGTTTATCGAGTCCATGGGTGGGGTACGAGCAGTACTTC.

This chain joins TRBV5-1 and TRBJ2-4, with a weak D call TRBD2 (6 bases). The end of the DNA is better explained by TRBJ2-7, so the J call may be wrong. Germline assignment: CDR1 SGHRS and CDR2 YFSETQ. The CDR3 spans 13 residues. The CDR3 here is CASSGGSVNEQYF. The CDR3 bases are TGCGCCAGCAGTGGAGGGAGCGTCAACGAGCAGTACTTC.

The gene calls are TRBV12-3 or TRBV12-4 and TRBJ2-3, with no clear D. This CDR3 comprises 14 residues. V lost 7 bases to trimming and J lost 4 bases, with 15 bases between them. The CDR3: CASNPDVSPDTQYF. CDR3 nucleotide sequence: TGTGCCAGCAACCCGGACGTTAGCCCAGATACGCAGTATTTT.

The chain has TRBV30 and TRBJ2-3, with TRBD1 matching over 8 bases. V was clipped by 5 bases and J by 6 bases; unmatched bases: 4. The CDR3 loop spans 12 amino acids. Germline assignment: CDR1 GTSNPN and CDR2 SVGIG (reference sequence). CDR3 in amino acids: CAWDRGEDTQYF. The CDR3 nucleotides read TGTGCCTGGGACAGGGGTGAGGATACGCAGTATTTT. Variable domain in full (rest from reference TRBV30 and TRBJ2-3): SQTIHQWPATLVQPVGSPLSLECTVEGTSNPNLYWYRQAAGRGLQLLFYSVGIGQISSEVPQNLSASRPQDRQFILSSKKLLLSDSGFYLCAWDRGEDTQYFGPGTRLTVL.

CDR3 nucleotides: TGCAGTGCTAGAGATGGGGGTCGTCGGGGCGGGAGTGCCAATGAGCAGTTCTTC. Amino acids: CSARDGGRRGGSANEQFF. The chain joins TRBV20-1 to TRBJ2-1, with TRBD2 matching 7 bases. The CDR3 length is 18 residues. The germline CDR1 and CDR2 sequences are DFQATT and SNEGSKA (reference sequence). V lost 0 bases and J lost 6; bases outside the gene matches: 17.

This clonotype occurred a few times. The chain is built from TRBV27 and TRBJ1-5; D call uncertain. The CDR3 loop spans 14 amino acids. Trimming pared 6 bases from V and 0 bases from J, leaving 9 bases between. Germline V gene lookup returns CDR1 MNHEY and CDR2 SMNVEV (reference sequence). The CDR3 bases are TGTGCCAGCAGACGACGGAATAGCAATCAGCCCCAGCATTTT. Amino acid sequence: CASRRRNSNQPQHF.

This clonotype showed up many times. The rearrangement links TRBV27 to TRBJ2-3; perhaps D is TRBD1 or TRBD2 (5 bases each). V dropped 8 bases and J dropped 6 bases, with 18 bases sitting between them. The CDR3 covers 14 residues. From germline, CDR1 is MNHEY and CDR2 SMNVEV (reference sequence). The CDR3 protein is CASPPGPKEDTQYF. Written as DNA, the CDR3 is TGTGCCAGCCCCCCGGGACCGAAAGAGGATACGCAGTATTTT.

The chain recombines TRBV9 with TRBJ1-4, with D hard to call. V lost 3 bases and J 5 bases, leaving 8 bases between the germline ends. The CDR3 runs 13 residues. Per the germline V gene, CDR1 is SGDLS and CDR2 is YYNGEE. CDR3 residues: CASSGAGNEKLFF. CDR3 DNA: TGTGCCAGCAGCGGAGCGGGGAATGAAAAACTGTTTTTT.

The V call is TRBV12-3 or TRBV12-4, the J call TRBJ2-6; either TRBD1 or TRBD2 may supply D (5 bases each). The CDR3 runs 14 residues. V lost 5 bases to trimming and J lost 12 bases, with 17 bases between them. The CDR3 here is CASSPGTPSRVLTF. CDR3 nucleotides: TGTGCCAGCAGTCCGGGGACGCCCAGTCGCGTCCTGACTTTC.